One and the same sample provided the 22 T cell receptor beta chains below, sequenced in a study of T cell changes during pregnancy in multiple sclerosis. Generated by immunoSEQ multiplex PCR, the TCRdb table keeps only in-frame clones and is missing some. The table includes about 100,000 clones, 90% to 95% detected once. The specimen comprised peripheral blood, sampled before pregnancy. Every receptor here comes from a female donor with multiple sclerosis, enrolled in a pregnancy study.

The chain employs TRBV9 and TRBJ2-1; 8 bases match TRBD2. V trimming: 0 bases; J trimming: 6 bases; junction bases outside the gene matches: 5. The CDR3 runs to 15 residues. The germline CDR1 and CDR2 sequences are SGDLS and YYNGEE. This chain's CDR3 is CASSVDAGGLNEQFF. The CDR3 nucleotides read TGTGCCAGCAGCGTAGATGCGGGAGGACTCAATGAGCAGTTCTTC.

The chain has TRBV30 and TRBJ2-7; D call uncertain. The CDR3 has 12 residues. Deletions cut 3 bases from V and 1 base from J, with 7 bases between. CDR1 and CDR2 (germline): GTSNPN, SVGIG (reference sequence). The CDR3 spells CAWRQASYEQYF. The CDR3 coding sequence is TGTGCCTGGAGGCAGGCATCCTACGAGCAGTACTTC.

V gene TRBV2 combines with J gene TRBJ2-7; tentative D call: TRBD1 (7 bases). The V and J ends lost 11 bases and 1 base respectively, with 12 bases between them. Germline V lookup: CDR1 SNHLY, CDR2 FYNNEI. The CDR3 is made up of 12 amino acids. Written as DNA, the CDR3 is TGTGCCGGGCGGGACAGTTCCTACGAGCAGTACTTC. This sequence encodes CAGRDSSYEQYF.

J is TRBJ2-1 and V is TRBV2, with 9 positions matching TRBD2. Unmatched junction bases numbered 11, after V lost 6 bases and J lost 8 bases. From germline, CDR1 is SNHLY and CDR2 FYNNEI. The CDR3 loop spans 15 amino acids. The CDR3: CASSLRAGGEDEQFF. The DNA for the CDR3 is TGTGCCAGCAGCCTCCGGGCGGGAGGGGAGGATGAGCAGTTCTTC.

The V and J genes are TRBV5-1 and TRBJ1-4; the match to TRBD1 covers 7 bases. V shed 1 base and J 2 bases; nucleotides not matched to a gene: 5. Germline V lookup: CDR1 SGHRS, CDR2 YFSETQ. CDR3 size: 16 residues. The CDR3 DNA sequence: TGCGCCAGCAGCTTGCAGGGCAGGGGGACTAATGAAAAACTGTTTTTT. This translates into CASSLQGRGTNEKLFF.

This rearrangement joins TRBV9 to TRBJ2-1; D might be TRBD2 (5 bases). The CDR3 runs 17 residues. The V end was cut by 0 bases, the J end by 7 bases, with 20 bases between. The germline V gene has CDR1 SGDLS and CDR2 YYNGEE. The CDR3 sequence: CASSVASGSEVTNEQFF. In DNA form, the CDR3 reads TGTGCCAGCAGCGTAGCCTCCGGGTCGGAGGTTACGAATGAGCAGTTCTTC.

This clone is a singleton in its sample. The chain uses TRBV19 and TRBJ1-2; unclear D gene. Germline loops: CDR1 LNHDA, CDR2 SQIVND (reference sequence). Trimming removed 6 bases from V and 3 bases from J, with 8 bases in between. This CDR3 has 12 amino acids. The CDR3 loop reads CASRAEYYGYTF. As DNA, the CDR3 is TGTGCCAGTAGGGCGGAGTACTATGGCTACACCTTC.

The chain employs TRBV27 and TRBJ1-2, with TRBD1 matching over 9 bases. The V and J ends lost 5 bases and 5 bases, in that order; junction bases with no gene match: 9. Germline lookup yields CDR1 MNHEY and CDR2 SMNVEV (reference sequence). The CDR3 contains 15 residues. The CDR3 is CASSPSTGGAYGYTF. The CDR3 nucleotides read TGTGCCAGCAGTCCCTCCACAGGGGGCGCTTATGGCTACACCTTC.

The chain combines TRBV27 with TRBJ2-2; 8 positions match TRBD1. The CDR3 runs to 15 residues. From germline, CDR1 is MNHEY and CDR2 SMNVEV (reference sequence). Germline trimming cut 6 bases from V and 4 bases from J; bases unmatched to any gene: 7. As DNA, the CDR3 is TGTGCCAGCAGGTCGGACAGGGCGTCCACCGGGGAGCTGTTTTTT. Its protein product is CASRSDRASTGELFF.

The V call is TRBV21-1, the J call TRBJ2-2; the D call in the table, TRBD1, was not verified against the DNA. TRBV21-1 is described as a pseudogene. CDR3 length: 16 residues. The chain's CDR3 is CASSGQGATNTGELFF. The CDR3 DNA reads as TGTGCCAGCAGCGGCCAGGGGGCGACGAACACCGGGGAGCTGTTTTTT.

The chain couples TRBV29-1 to TRBJ2-7, with D perhaps TRBD2 (6 bases). The CDR3 contains 18 residues. In germline, CDR1 is SQVTM, CDR2 ANQGSEA. V was pared by 4 bases and J by 1 base, with 26 bases between. The CDR3 loop reads CSVASPSVPRPRSYEQYF. The CDR3 nucleotides are TGCAGCGTTGCTAGTCCTAGCGTCCCGAGACCCAGATCCTACGAGCAGTACTTC.

The V and J genes are TRBV19 and TRBJ2-2, with a possible D match to TRBD2 (5 bases). CDR1 LNHDA and CDR2 SQIVND come from the germline V gene (reference sequence). The CDR3 extends over 15 amino acids. Trimming took off 3 bases at V and 5 bases at J, with 13 bases between the two ends. The CDR3 here is CASSILREMTGELFF. In nucleotides, the CDR3 is TGTGCCAGTAGTATTTTGAGGGAGATGACCGGGGAGCTGTTTTTT.

The rearrangement uses TRBV7-9 and TRBJ1-1; 7 bases map to TRBD1. The J segment lost 4 bases and the V segment lost 5 bases, leaving 16 bases of the junction unmatched. Germline V gene data show CDR1 as SEHNR and CDR2 as FQNEAQ (reference sequence). The CDR3 loop spans 17 amino acids. In DNA, the CDR3 is TGTGCCAGCAGCCCGACAGGGTATGGTCCCAATAGCACTGAAGCTTTCTTT. Its translation: CASSPTGYGPNSTEAFF.

J is TRBJ1-2 and V is TRBV25-1; D ambiguous. CDR1 and CDR2 from the germline V gene are MGHDK and SYGVNS. V gave up 1 base and J gave up 4 bases, with 10 bases separating them. The CDR3 is 14 residues long. The CDR3 sequence: CASSELAGAYGYTF. In DNA, the CDR3 is TGTGCCAGCAGTGAATTGGCAGGTGCCTATGGCTACACCTTC.

The chain uses TRBV5-1 and TRBJ2-3, with a tentative D call TRBD2 (5 bases). This CDR3 is 13 amino acids long. Trimming removed 1 base from V and 3 bases from J, with 6 bases in between. Germline CDR1 SGHRS, CDR2 YFSETQ. CDR3 amino acids: CASSLRETDTQYF. The DNA for the CDR3 is TGCGCCAGCAGCTTGAGGGAGACAGATACGCAGTATTTT.

The rearrangement links TRBV5-1 to TRBJ2-1; 13 nucleotides align to TRBD2. The V gene end was trimmed by 0 bases and the J gene end by 7 bases; junction bases not matched to a gene: 7. The CDR3 spans 17 residues. Per germline, CDR1 SGHRS and CDR2 YFSETQ. CDR3 sequence reads: CASSLGRTSGSRNEQFF. CDR3 nucleotides: TGCGCCAGCAGCTTGGGAAGGACTAGCGGGAGCAGGAATGAGCAGTTCTTC.

The CDR3 nucleotides read TGTGCCAGCAGCCAAAGGGGATTTCTATACACAGATACGCAGTATTTT. Translation gives CASSQRGFLYTDTQYF. The chain is built from TRBV14 and TRBJ2-3; a possible D gene is TRBD1 (5 bases). The CDR3 is made up of 16 amino acids. Germline CDR1 SGHDN, CDR2 FVKESK. Between the trimmed V and J ends, which lost 2 bases and 2 bases, there was a span of 14 bases.

The CDR3 loop reads CASSPSTSSIHFSGNTIYF. CDR3 in DNA: TGTGCCAGCAGCCCATCGACTTCCAGCATCCACTTCTCTGGAAACACCATATATTTT. The V gene is TRBV4-2, the J gene TRBJ1-3; no firm D call. CDR3 length equals 19 residues. Germline V gene lookup returns CDR1 LGHNA and CDR2 YNFKEQ. The V and J ends lost 4 bases and 0 bases respectively, with 22 bases between them.

V gene TRBV19 combines with J gene TRBJ1-5; D unresolved. Germline lookup yields CDR1 LNHDA and CDR2 SQIVND (reference sequence). The CDR3 runs to 16 residues. Between the trimmed V and J ends, which lost 5 bases and 2 bases, there was a span of 16 bases. The CDR3 coding sequence is TGTGCCAGTAGTTCCCGCGATCGGGTGGGCAATCAGCCCCAGCATTTT. Amino acid sequence: CASSSRDRVGNQPQHF.

This CDR3 reads CASSLGTFWEQETQYF. The DNA for the CDR3 is TGTGCCAGCAGCCTAGGGACTTTCTGGGAGCAAGAGACCCAGTACTTC. This chain joins TRBV14 and TRBJ2-5; D might be TRBD2 (6 bases). The CDR3 is 16 residues long. V lost 4 bases and J 2 bases, leaving 17 bases between the germline ends. The V gene's germline CDR1 is SGHDN and CDR2 FVKESK.

The chain carries TRBV5-4 and TRBJ2-7, with TRBD2 as a possible D gene (6 bases). CDR1 SGHNT and CDR2 YYREEE come from the germline V gene (reference sequence). V was shortened by 4 bases and J by 3 bases, with 14 bases between the two germline ends. There are 14 residues in the CDR3. CDR3 amino acids: CASSKAGPLYEQYF. CDR3 sequence (DNA): TGTGCCAGCAGCAAAGCGGGCCCACTCTACGAGCAGTACTTC.

The J gene is TRBJ1-5, the V gene TRBV4-1, with D hard to call. Germline V CDR1 and CDR2: MGHRA, YSYEKL. CDR3 size: 16 residues. V was trimmed by 1 base and J by 3 bases, leaving 13 bases between them. DNA of the CDR3: TGCGCCAGCAGCCAAGTCGGAGGCAGGTACAATCAGCCCCAGCATTTT. Its translation: CASSQVGGRYNQPQHF.